This TCR beta chain was captured by sequencing in a study of beta chain features in type 1 diabetes. Notes on the study in general: Type 1 diabetes patients showed fewer insertions and more deletions at VDJ junctions. Comparison showed that naive, central memory and Treg TCRB repertoires appeared more similar among patients than among healthy donors.

This clone was detected only a few times. What it binds is not known. The study reverse transcribed the entire isolated RNA, so it sequenced expressed TCRB transcripts. Sequenced by immunoSEQ multiplex PCR; TCRdb stores in-frame clones only, minus some. The sample contains nearly 350,000 clones, 8% of which appear only once. Markers CD45RO/CCR7/CD25/CD127/CD95/CD27 served to sort CD4+ naive, central memory, regulatory and stem cell-like memory cells. Deletions cut 5 bases from V and 11 bases from J, with 15 bases between. The germline V gene has CDR1 LNHDA and CDR2 SQIVND (reference sequence). The CDR3 contains 13 residues.

The receptor's source is a woman younger than 35 in good health. The chain is built from TRBV19 and TRBJ1-4, with D unclear. Sequences were obtained from central memory CD4+ T cells from blood. This chain's CDR3 is CASSLQDVEKLFF. DNA of the CDR3: TGTGCCAGTAGTTTGCAGGACGTCGAGAAACTGTTTTTT.